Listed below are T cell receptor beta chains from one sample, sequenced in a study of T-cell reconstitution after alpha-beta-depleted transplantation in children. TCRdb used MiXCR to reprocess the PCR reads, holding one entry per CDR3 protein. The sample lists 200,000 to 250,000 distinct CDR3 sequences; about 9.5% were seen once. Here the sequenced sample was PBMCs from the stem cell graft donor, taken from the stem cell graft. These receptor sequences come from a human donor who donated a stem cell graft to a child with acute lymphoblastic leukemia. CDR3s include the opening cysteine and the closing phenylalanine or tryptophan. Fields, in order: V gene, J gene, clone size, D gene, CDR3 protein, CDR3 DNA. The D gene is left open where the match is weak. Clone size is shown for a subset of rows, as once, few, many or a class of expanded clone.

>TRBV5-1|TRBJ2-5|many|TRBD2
CASSLGAGEQETQYF
TGCGCCAGCAGCTTGGGAGCGGGGGAGCAAGAGACCCAGTACTTC
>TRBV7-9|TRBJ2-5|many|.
CASSLSSATSGETQYF
TGTGCCAGCAGCTTATCTAGCGCGACCAGTGGAGAGACCCAGTACTTC
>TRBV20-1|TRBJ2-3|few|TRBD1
CSASDRGRGSDTQYF
TGCAGTGCTTCGGACAGGGGGCGAGGATCAGATACGCAGTATTTT
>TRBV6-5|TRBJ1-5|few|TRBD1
CASSSPGQGVQPQHF
TGTGCCAGCAGTTCTCCGGGACAGGGGGTTCAGCCCCAGCATTTT
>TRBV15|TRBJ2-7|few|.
CATSRDVGLSYEQYF
TGTGCCACCAGCAGAGATGTCGGGTTATCATACGAGCAGTACTTC
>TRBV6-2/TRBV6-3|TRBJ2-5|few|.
CASSYRLQETQYF
TGTGCCAGCAGTTATCGGCTGCAAGAGACCCAGTACTTC
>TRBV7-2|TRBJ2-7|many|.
CASSSLINSYEQYF
TGTGCCAGCAGCTCCTTAATAAATTCCTACGAGCAGTACTTC
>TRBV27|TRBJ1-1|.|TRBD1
CASRVRQGADTEAFF
TGTGCCAGCAGAGTCCGACAGGGGGCGGACACTGAAGCTTTCTTT
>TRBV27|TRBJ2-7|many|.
CASSLKASYEQYF
TGTGCCAGCAGTTTAAAAGCCAGCTACGAGCAGTACTTC
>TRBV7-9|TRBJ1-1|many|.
CASSPPGREAFF
TGTGCCAGCAGCCCCCCCGGCAGAGAAGCTTTCTTT
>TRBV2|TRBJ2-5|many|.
CASTTTPSSKETQYF
TGTGCCAGCACCACGACCCCAAGCAGCAAGGAGACCCAGTACTTC
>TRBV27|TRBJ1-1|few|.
CASSYQSAGTEAFF
TGTGCCAGCAGTTATCAGTCGGCGGGGACTGAAGCTTTCTTT
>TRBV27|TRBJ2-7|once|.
CASIASSYEQYF
TGTGCCAGCATTGCGTCTTCCTACGAGCAGTACTTC
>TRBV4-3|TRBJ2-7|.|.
CASSQERGLGRPYEQYF
TGCGCCAGCAGCCAAGAAAGAGGGTTGGGACGGCCTTACGAGCAGTACTTC
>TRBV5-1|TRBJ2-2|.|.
CASSPKGGSGELFF
TGCGCCAGCAGCCCGAAGGGCGGGTCCGGGGAGCTGTTTTTT
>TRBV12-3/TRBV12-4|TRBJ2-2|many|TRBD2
CASSVAGANTGELFF
TGTGCCAGCAGTGTAGCGGGGGCGAACACCGGGGAGCTGTTTTTT
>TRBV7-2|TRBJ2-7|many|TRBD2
CASSLGSGLVASEQYF
TGTGCCAGCAGCTTAGGCTCGGGACTAGTGGCGTCCGAGCAGTACTTC
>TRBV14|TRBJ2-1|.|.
CASSPRGSYNEQFF
TGTGCCAGCAGCCCCAGGGGATCCTACAATGAGCAGTTCTTC
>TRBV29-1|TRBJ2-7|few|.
CSVEGPPGQLYEQYF
TGCAGCGTTGAAGGTCCCCCGGGACAACTCTACGAGCAGTACTTC
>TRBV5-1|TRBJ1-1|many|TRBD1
CASSYLTGGLNTEAFF
TGCGCCAGCAGCTACCTGACAGGGGGTCTGAACACTGAAGCTTTCTTT
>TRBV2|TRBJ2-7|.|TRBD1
CASQQGEHEQYF
TGTGCCAGCCAACAGGGGGAGCACGAGCAGTACTTC
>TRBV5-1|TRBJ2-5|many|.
CASSLIAQETQYF
TGCGCCAGCAGCTTGATAGCCCAAGAGACCCAGTACTTC
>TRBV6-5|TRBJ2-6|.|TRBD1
CASSSRGPGANVLTF
TGTGCCAGCAGTTCCAGGGGGCCAGGGGCCAACGTCCTGACTTTC
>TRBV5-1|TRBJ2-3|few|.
CASSPGVGNTDTQYF
TGCGCCAGCAGCCCTGGCGTGGGGAACACAGATACGCAGTATTTT
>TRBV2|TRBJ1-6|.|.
CASNRGANSPLHF
TGTGCCAGCAATAGGGGAGCTAATTCACCCCTCCACTTT
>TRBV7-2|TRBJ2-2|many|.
CASSLALEGAQVF
TGTGCCAGCAGCTTAGCGTTGGAGGGGGCCCAGGTTTTT
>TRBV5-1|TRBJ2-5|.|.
CASSLAWDYQETQYF
TGCGCCAGCAGCTTGGCCTGGGACTACCAAGAGACCCAGTACTTC
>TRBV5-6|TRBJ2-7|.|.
CAISSGPLGGTYEQYF
TGTGCCATCAGCTCCGGGCCACTCGGAGGGACCTACGAGCAGTACTTC
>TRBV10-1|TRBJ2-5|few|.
CASSPGQIQETQYF
TGCGCCAGCAGCCCCGGACAGATTCAAGAGACCCAGTACTTC
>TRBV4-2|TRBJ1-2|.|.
CASSPGKTENYGYTF
TGTGCCAGCAGCCCCGGAAAGACAGAAAACTATGGCTACACCTTC
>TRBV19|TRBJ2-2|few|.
CASMGRVTELFF
TGTGCCAGTATGGGGCGGGTAACGGAGCTGTTTTTT
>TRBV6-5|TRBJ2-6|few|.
CASSSGTGANVLTF
TGTGCCAGCAGTTCCGGGACAGGGGCCAACGTCCTGACTTTC
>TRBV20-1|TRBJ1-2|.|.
CSHMRTGIYGYTF
TGCAGTCATATGCGGACGGGTATCTATGGCTACACCTTC
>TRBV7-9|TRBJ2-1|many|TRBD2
CASSLAAGEINEQFF
TGTGCCAGCAGCTTAGCGGCGGGGGAGATCAATGAGCAGTTCTTC
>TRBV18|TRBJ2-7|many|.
CASSPVPGGPTYEQYF
TGTGCCAGCTCACCCGTCCCCGGGGGTCCAACCTACGAGCAGTACTTC
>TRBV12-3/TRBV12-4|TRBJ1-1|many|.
CASSFSWMDKAFF
TGTGCCAGCAGTTTTTCCTGGATGGATAAGGCTTTCTTT
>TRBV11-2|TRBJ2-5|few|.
CASSLDRAGLLKETQYF
TGTGCCAGCAGCTTAGATCGGGCAGGGTTACTGAAAGAGACCCAGTACTTC
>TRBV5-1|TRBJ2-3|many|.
CASSAGQSTDTQYF
TGCGCCAGCAGCGCAGGACAGTCAACAGATACGCAGTATTTT
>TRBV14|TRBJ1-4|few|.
CASSQDWGRSDEKLFF
TGTGCCAGCAGCCAAGATTGGGGCAGGAGCGATGAAAAACTGTTTTTT
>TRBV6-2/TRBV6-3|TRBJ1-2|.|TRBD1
CASSATGTGSSGYTF
TGTGCCAGCAGTGCTACCGGGACAGGGTCGAGCGGCTACACCTTC
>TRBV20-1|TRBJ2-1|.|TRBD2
CSARDLASGDYNEQFF
TGCAGTGCTAGAGATCTGGCTAGCGGGGACTACAATGAGCAGTTCTTC
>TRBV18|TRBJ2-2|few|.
CASSPQEAGELFF
TGTGCCAGCTCACCTCAGGAGGCCGGGGAGCTGTTTTTT
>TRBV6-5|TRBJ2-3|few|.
CASSSQGGTQYF
TGTGCCAGCAGTTCCCAGGGTGGTACGCAGTATTTT
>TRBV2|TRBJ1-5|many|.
CASGTNEGLNQPQHF
TGTGCCAGCGGGACTAATGAAGGGCTCAATCAGCCCCAGCATTTT
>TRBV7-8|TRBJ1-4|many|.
CASSLQSTNEKLFF
TGTGCCAGCAGCTTACAAAGCACTAATGAAAAACTGTTTTTT